One sample yielded the 15 T cell receptor beta chains listed below, sequenced in a study of human T cells and chemical hapten exposure. The study used a library that attached unique molecular identifiers to individual cDNA molecules. TCRdb processed the reads anew with MiXCR; each CDR3 protein has one entry. The sample consists of about 500 distinct CDR3 sequences, 67% of them appearing once. Treatment reported: therapeutic diphenylcyclopropenone sensitization with weekly scalp DPC. Source: whole blood, taken before DPC sensitization or 2, 6, or about 24 weeks after (not recorded which). These receptors were collected from an adult with alopecia areata. Some clones in this sample may be carry-over from other donors' samples. This table probably holds off-target reads from a library built for another chain.

The chain recombines TRBV27 with TRBJ2-7; possible D gene TRBD2, 6 bases. V lost 5 bases and J lost 0, with 14 bases in between. The germline CDR1 and CDR2 sequences are MNHEY and SMNVEV (reference sequence). The CDR3 consists of 15 residues. Written as DNA, the CDR3 is TGTGCCAGCAGTCCGGGGGACTTCGCCTCCTACGAGCAGTACTTC. It is translated as CASSPGDFASYEQYF.

This rearrangement joins TRBV30 to TRBJ2-1, with 7 nucleotides matching TRBD1. Germline CDR1 and CDR2: GTSNPN and SVGIG (reference sequence). Unmatched junction bases numbered 13, after V lost 5 bases and J lost 9 bases. The CDR3 consists of 14 residues. This CDR3 reads CAWVRGRGLGEQFF. As DNA, the CDR3 is TGTGCCTGGGTCAGGGGGAGAGGTCTGGGTGAGCAGTTCTTC.

The chain uses TRBV11-3 and TRBJ2-2; D not certain. Germline V gene lookup returns CDR1 SGHNT and CDR2 YENEEA. The CDR3 is 12 residues long. The V end was cut by 4 bases, the J end by 8 bases, with 8 bases between. The CDR3 spells CASSYQAGELFF. As DNA, the CDR3 is TGTGCCAGCAGCTATCAGGCTGGGGAGCTGTTTTTT.

This clonotype was seen once. The chain recombines TRBV2 with TRBJ2-3; TRBD2 aligns across 9 bases. The CDR3 consists of 18 residues. Trimming took 0 bases from V and 2 from J; bases not matched to a gene: 9. Germline lookup yields CDR1 SNHLY and CDR2 FYNNEI. The CDR3 region is CASSEARMSGGSTDTQYF. CDR3 bases: TGTGCCAGCAGTGAAGCGCGGATGAGCGGGGGGTCCACAGATACGCAGTATTTT.

V usage is TRBV2 and J usage is TRBJ2-1; D uncertain. With 7 bases removed from V and 2 bases from J, the gap between germline ends came to 9 bases. The CDR3 totals 13 residues. CDR1 is SNHLY and CDR2 is FYNNEI in the germline V gene. The CDR3 DNA reads TGTGCCAGCATGGGTAACACCTACAATGAGCAGTTCTTC. It is translated as CASMGNTYNEQFF. The full variable domain, its missing parts supplied by reference TRBV2 and TRBJ2-1, is EPEVTQTPSHQVTQMGQEVILRCVPISNHLYFYWYRQILGQKVEFLVSFYNNEISEKSEIFDDQFSVERPDGSNFTLKIRSTKLEDSAMYFCASMGNTYNEQFFGPGTRLTVL.

V usage is TRBV28 and J usage is TRBJ2-6; the D gene is possibly TRBD1 (6 bases). With 4 bases removed from V and 10 bases from J, the gap between germline ends came to 11 bases. Germline-derived CDR1 and CDR2 are MDHEN and SYDVKM. There are 13 residues in the CDR3. The CDR3 nucleotides read TGTGCCAGCAGTTACAGGGTAATGAACGTCCTGACTTTC. Amino acid sequence: CASSYRVMNVLTF.

The genes are TRBV5-1 and TRBJ1-1; D gene uncertain. This CDR3 is built from 13 residues. Trimming removed 1 base at V and 3 bases at J, with 7 bases between. Germline V CDR1 and CDR2: SGHRS, YFSETQ. CDR3 region: CASSLRVDTEAFF. CDR3 DNA: TGCGCCAGCAGCTTGCGAGTGGACACTGAAGCTTTCTTT.

This clonotype was seen only a few times. CDR3 amino acids: CASSLEGLAGGKQYF. For the CDR3, the DNA is TGTGCCAGCAGCTTGGAGGGCCTAGCGGGGGGTAAGCAGTACTTC. J is TRBJ2-7 and V is TRBV5-5; the match to TRBD2 covers 11 bases. V shed 0 bases, J shed 8 bases, and the junction held 7 bases outside the gene matches. The CDR3 length is 15 residues. From germline, CDR1 is SGHKS and CDR2 YYEKEE (reference sequence). Based on the CDR3 plus reference TRBV5-5 and TRBJ2-7, the full variable domain is DAGVTQSPTHLIKTRGQQVTLRCSPISGHKSVSWYQQVLGQGPQFIFQYYEKEERGRGNFPDRFSARQFPNYSSELNVNALLLGDSALYLCASSLEGLAGGKQYFGPGTRLTVT.

In nucleotides, the CDR3 is TGCGCCAGCAGCCATCCTGGACCGGCCAACTCCTACGAGCAGTACTTC. This encodes CASSHPGPANSYEQYF. The genes are TRBV4-1 and TRBJ2-7; D unresolved. Trimming shortened V by 3 bases and J by 0 bases, and 15 bases separated the two germline ends. CDR1 is MGHRA and CDR2 is YSYEKL in the germline V gene. This CDR3 region has 16 residues.

This clonotype was picked up a small number of times. The chain carries TRBV2 and TRBJ2-7; maybe TRBD2 (5 bases). V lost 2 bases and J 7 bases, leaving 9 bases between the germline ends. The CDR3 runs 12 residues. Germline values: CDR1 SNHLY, CDR2 FYNNEI. For the CDR3, the DNA is TGTGCCAGCAGTGAAAATCGGGGAGAGCAGTACTTC. Amino acid sequence: CASSENRGEQYF.

This clonotype was counted a few times. The genes are TRBV6-1 and TRBJ1-3, with unresolved D. This CDR3 region has 16 residues. Germline V gene lookup returns CDR1 MNHNS and CDR2 SASEGT. Deletions cut 0 bases from V and 1 base from J, with 10 bases between. As DNA, the CDR3 is TGTGCCAGCAGTGAAGCTGGCGGACCTTCTGGAAACACCATATATTTT. Translating gives CASSEAGGPSGNTIYF.

This clonotype was observed a few times. The chain carries TRBV4-1 and TRBJ1-2, with D unresolved. Germline V gene lookup returns CDR1 MGHRA and CDR2 YSYEKL. This CDR3 comprises 15 residues. V lost 0 bases, J lost 5 bases, and 13 bases lay in between. The CDR3 is CASSQEFRNLYGYTF. CDR3 sequence (DNA): TGCGCCAGCAGCCAAGAATTCAGGAACTTGTATGGCTACACCTTC.

The chain combines TRBV3-1 with TRBJ1-2; TRBD1 agrees at 10 bases. V lost 1 base, J lost 5 bases, and 1 base stayed unmatched. Germline V CDR1 and CDR2: LGHDT, YNNKEL (reference sequence). The CDR3 totals 14 residues. The CDR3, as DNA: TGTGCCAGCAGCCAAGGGGACAGGGGATATGGCTACACCTTC. The encoded protein is CASSQGDRGYGYTF.

The CDR3 DNA sequence: TGCGCCAGCAGCCAATTCCACACCGAGAGCTCTGGAAACACCATATATTTT. This codes for CASSQFHTESSGNTIYF. This rearrangement joins TRBV4-3 to TRBJ1-3; the D is unclear. The V gene's germline CDR1 is LGHNA and CDR2 YSLEER. This CDR3 is 17 amino acids long. Trimming cost V 2 bases and J 0 bases, with 14 bases left between them.

J is TRBJ1-5 and V is TRBV30; no firm D call. The V gene's germline CDR1 is GTSNPN and CDR2 SVGIG (reference sequence). The CDR3 extends over 13 amino acids. V lost 1 base and J lost 0, with 4 bases in between. The CDR3 DNA reads as TGTGCCTGGAGTGCAGATAGCAATCAGCCCCAGCATTTT. Translated: CAWSADSNQPQHF.